This TCR beta chain is from a study of blood T cells in healthy people across ages. About the study: Every two T cells gave about one barcoded beta molecule via template switching. Study conclusions and caveats: What prevented conclusive comparison of naive and antigen-experienced cells was that PBMCs were unsorted. It was found that TCR beta diversity correlated strongly with the percentage of naive T cells.

A J-beta primer mix and a sample-barcoded 5' primer were used in a second PCR of roughly 6 to 11 cycles. Template switching added a 12-random-nucleotide identifier to every cDNA molecule. TCRdb used MiXCR to reprocess the 5' RACE reads, holding one entry per CDR3 protein. The sample includes hundreds of thousands of distinct CDR3 sequences, 20% to 25% of them seen just once. The CDR3 covers 15 residues. Germline V CDR1 and CDR2: SEHNR, FQNEAQ (reference sequence). To note about this clonotype: The target antigen is unknown. Germline and junction disagree at one end, which may indicate a read error.

The clonotype was recovered from a man aged 70 or older in good health. V gene TRBV7-9 combines with J gene TRBJ2-3; 9 bases map to TRBD2. Sequenced material: blood. CDR3 coding DNA: TGTGCCAGCAGCCTGGCCGGGACTAGCACAGATACGCGGTATTTT. Translating gives CASSLAGTSTDTRYF.